A single sample is the source of the 5 T cell receptor beta chains below, sequenced in a study of T cell repertoires in cytomegalovirus infection. Each CDR3 protein is one row after TCRdb ran MiXCR on the reads. Here the sample spans roughly 200,000 distinct CDR3 sequences, more than 9% being singletons. Sequenced: PBMCs. All receptors come from a human donor in good health (CMV status not recorded). Some clones in this sample may be carry-over from other donors' samples.

The table lists this clonotype with many counts. V gene TRBV7-2 combines with J gene TRBJ2-1, with 11 bases fitting TRBD2. Germline CDR1 is SGHTA and CDR2 is FQGNSA. The CDR3 is made up of 17 amino acids. The V segment lost 5 bases and the J segment 7 bases; nucleotides outside the gene matches: 13. The CDR3 coding sequence is TGTGCCAGCAGCCCCCGGGTAGCGGGGGGGCCACGGAATGAGCAGTTCTTC. It specifies CASSPRVAGGPRNEQFF.

This clonotype was seen a few times. The V and J genes are TRBV7-2 and TRBJ2-3; tentative D call: TRBD2 (5 bases). CDR1 is SGHTA, CDR2 FQGNSA, per germline. V was shortened by 5 bases and J by 5 bases, with 14 bases between the two germline ends. This CDR3 is built from 14 residues. This CDR3 is CASSATSVGDTQYF. DNA of the CDR3: TGTGCCAGCAGCGCCACTAGTGTGGGAGATACGCAGTATTTT.

Many counts were recorded for this clonotype. The J gene is TRBJ2-1, the V gene TRBV7-8; 8 bases map to TRBD2. This CDR3 contains 15 residues. Trimming took 5 bases from V and 5 from J; bases not matched to a gene: 8. The germline CDR1 and CDR2 sequences are SGHVS and FQNEAQ. CDR3 loop: CASSVRLAKNNEQFF. As DNA, the CDR3 is TGTGCCAGCAGCGTCCGACTAGCGAAAAACAATGAGCAGTTCTTC.

This clonotype appeared a few times. This chain uses TRBV20-1 with TRBJ1-1, with a possible D match to TRBD1 (6 bases). Trimming took off 1 base at V and 8 bases at J, with 8 bases between the two ends. Germline V lookup: CDR1 DFQATT, CDR2 SNEGSKA (reference sequence). CDR3 length: 11 amino acids. CDR3 protein: CSARGQVEAFF. CDR3 in DNA: TGCAGTGCTAGAGGACAGGTCGAAGCTTTCTTT.

This clonotype was seen ten or more times. The J gene is TRBJ1-4, the V gene TRBV12-3 or TRBV12-4, with D uncertain. Trimming removed 6 bases at V and 5 bases at J, with 13 bases between. There are 14 residues in the CDR3. DNA of the CDR3: TGTGCCAGCAGCCCCACCGGACCAAATGAAAAACTGTTTTTT. It translates to CASSPTGPNEKLFF.